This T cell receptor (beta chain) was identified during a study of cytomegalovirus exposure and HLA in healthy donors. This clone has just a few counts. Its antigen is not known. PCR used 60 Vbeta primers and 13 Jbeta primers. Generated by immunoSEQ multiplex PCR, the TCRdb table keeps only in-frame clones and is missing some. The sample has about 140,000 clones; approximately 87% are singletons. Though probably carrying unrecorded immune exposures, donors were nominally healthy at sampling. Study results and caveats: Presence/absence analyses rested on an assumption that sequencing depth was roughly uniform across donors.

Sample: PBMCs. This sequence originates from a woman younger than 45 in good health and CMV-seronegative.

The CDR3: CASSQRRGFTEAFF. CDR3 bases: TGCGCCAGCAGCCAAAGGAGGGGTTTCACTGAAGCTTTCTTT. This chain links TRBV4-3 with TRBJ1-1; D may be TRBD1 (5 bases). The V end was cut by 2 bases, the J end by 4 bases, with 11 bases between. Germline V gene lookup returns CDR1 LGHNA and CDR2 YSLEER. This CDR3 region has 14 residues.